This T cell receptor beta chain appears in the sequencing data of a study of beta chain features in type 1 diabetes. Study-level results: Within each of all four CD4+ subsets, Type 1 diabetes patients had TCRB CDR3s that were moderately but significantly shorter. Relative to healthy donors, patients appeared to have naive, central memory and Treg TCRB repertoires that were more similar. Possible PCR preference for shorter templates applied equally to patients and controls.

Reverse transcription of all isolated RNA meant that expressed TCRB transcripts were sequenced. Here immunoSEQ multiplex PCR was the method, and the copy in TCRdb shows in-frame clones only, minus some. The data show fewer than 300,000 clones, with about a tenth seen just once and about 0.018% held by the top ten. This clone was seen only a few times. No antigen is known for it. Staining for CD45RO/CCR7/CD25/CD127/CD95/CD27 allowed sorting of CD4+ naive, central memory, regulatory and stem cell-like memory cells. Sorting produced populations that all topped 98% purity. CDR1 SGDLS and CDR2 YYNGEE come from the germline V gene. The CDR3 length is 17 residues. V lost 4 bases, J lost 0 bases, and 12 bases stayed unmatched.

The chain has TRBV9 and TRBJ2-7; TRBD2 agrees at 8 bases. This sequence originates from a man aged 25 to 40 with type 1 diabetes. Sequencing was carried out using naive CD4+ T cells from blood. The CDR3 is CASSPRGGPLLSYEQYF. Written as DNA, the CDR3 is TGTGCCAGCAGCCCTCGGGGGGGCCCTTTGCTCTCCTACGAGCAGTACTTC. The full variable domain, its missing parts supplied by reference TRBV9 and TRBJ2-7, is DSGVTQTPKHLITATGQRVTLRCSPRSGDLSVYWYQQSLDQGLQFLIQYYNGEERAKGNILERFSAQQFPDLHSELNLSSLELGDSALYFCASSPRGGPLLSYEQYFGPGTRLTVT.